Sequencing of this TCR beta chain was carried out in a study of blood T cell repertoires in COVID-19. CDR3 length: 15 amino acids. The germline V gene has CDR1 MNHNS and CDR2 SASEGT. Trimming took 2 bases from V and 6 from J; bases not matched to a gene: 2. The table came from immunoSEQ multiplex PCR; TCRdb's copy has only in-frame clones and leaves some out. The sample contains around 230,000 clones, around 78% of which appear only once. Input material: peripheral blood. The chain has TRBV6-1 and TRBJ2-2, with 11 bases that match TRBD2. The TCR was taken from a woman in her 70s with active or convalescent COVID-19. This chain's CDR3 is CASSELAGGPGELFF. CDR3 coding DNA: TGTGCCAGCAGTGAATTAGCGGGAGGGCCCGGGGAGCTGTTTTTT.